The rows below give T cell receptor beta chains drawn from one sample of a study of blood T cells in healthy people across ages. TCRdb reprocessed the 5' RACE reads with MiXCR, giving one entry per CDR3 protein. The table lists about 1.4 million distinct CDR3 sequences, approximately 59% of them singletons. Sequenced: blood. The receptors stem from a man between 18 and 35 years old in good health. CDR3s leave out the opening cysteine and the closing phenylalanine or tryptophan. A D gene is named only where the DNA matches it firmly.

v_call	d_call	cdr3_aa
TRBV28	TRBD1	ASSLMGGQGENGYT
TRBV4-1	-	TSSHPGLSTDTQY
TRBV6-1	TRBD1	ASSELTGDYGYT
TRBV4-2	TRBD2	ASSQASGSWNEQF
TRBV7-2	TRBD1	ASSLTGGGDGYT
TRBV6-2/TRBV6-3	TRBD1	ASSTTGQGYNEQF
TRBV12-3/TRBV12-4	TRBD1	ASARDSYSPLH
TRBV5-4	-	ASSVLGGPHIQY
TRBV25-1	TRBD1	ASSQTGGEHQDTQY
TRBV5-1	-	ASSRRTDTQY
TRBV20-1	-	SARPELAATPLH
TRBV12-3/TRBV12-4	-	ASSPRERSSYEQY
TRBV7-9	TRBD2	ASSLGAGGSADTQY
TRBV29-1	TRBD2	SVWLAGYSTDTQY
TRBV20-1	-	SARPGLPTGANVLT
TRBV7-9	-	ASSLVVTEAF
TRBV12-3/TRBV12-4	TRBD2	ASSSSSGRALGTDTQY
TRBV27	-	ASSPSLGPYEQY
TRBV29-1	-	SVEPRLRGTEAF
TRBV4-1	-	ASSQGFSIAGNTIY
TRBV7-9	TRBD1	ASSSDRGIEKLF
TRBV12-3/TRBV12-4	TRBD1	ASSSVPGQGQETQY
TRBV5-6	TRBD2	ASSLYTRLETSSHEQY
TRBV7-2	TRBD2	ASSPQSGGARDTQY
TRBV5-1	-	ASSSPPREQF
TRBV13	TRBD2	ASSLGRGGRLGQF
TRBV7-9	-	ASSSTRHTQY
TRBV4-2	TRBD2	ASSQDWGGSTDTQY
TRBV13	-	ASSLGGSHNEQF
TRBV10-3	TRBD2	AISPSGDTDTQY
TRBV5-6	-	ASSFSRRGKNTEAF
TRBV12-5	-	ASGLDPGCGYT
TRBV27	TRBD1	ASSSRQGAETQF